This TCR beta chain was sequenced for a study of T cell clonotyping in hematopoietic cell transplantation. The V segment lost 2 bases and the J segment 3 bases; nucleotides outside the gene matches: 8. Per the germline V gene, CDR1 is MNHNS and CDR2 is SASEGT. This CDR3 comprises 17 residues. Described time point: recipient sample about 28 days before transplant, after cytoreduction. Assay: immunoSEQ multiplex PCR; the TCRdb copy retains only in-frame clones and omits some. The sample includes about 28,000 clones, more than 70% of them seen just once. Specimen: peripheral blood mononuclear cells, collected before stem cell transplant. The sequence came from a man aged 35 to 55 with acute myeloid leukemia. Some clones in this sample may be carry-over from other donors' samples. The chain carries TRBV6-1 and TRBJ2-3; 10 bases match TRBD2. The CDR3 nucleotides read TGTGCCAGCAGTGAATCAACTAGCGGGATCGGTACAGATACGCAGTATTTT. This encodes CASSESTSGIGTDTQYF.